These 9 T cell receptor beta chains were all obtained from the same sample, sequenced in a study of human thymus T cells. Here immunoSEQ multiplex PCR was the method, and the copy in TCRdb shows in-frame clones only, minus some. There are 55,000 to 85,000 clones in the sample; roughly 94% occur only once, and about 0.03% lies in the top ten. It was from resections taken during corrective heart surgery that the thymus tissue came. Sequencing input: thymus tissue. These receptors came from a girl under three years old with a congenital heart defect but otherwise immunologically healthy.

The chain recombines TRBV27 with TRBJ2-3, with D maybe TRBD2 (5 bases). This CDR3 spans 16 amino acids. Trimming removed 5 bases at V and 6 bases at J, with 21 bases between. Germline V lookup: CDR1 MNHEY, CDR2 SMNVEV (reference sequence). CDR3 nucleotide sequence: TGTGCCAGCAGTGAATCCCCGGGGAGTGAGGGCGATACGCAGTATTTT. Translated: CASSESPGSEGDTQYF.

The chain has TRBV6-1 and TRBJ1-2; D is uncertain. Trimming removed 3 bases from V and 2 bases from J, with 10 bases in between. Per germline, CDR1 MNHNS and CDR2 SASEGT. CDR3 length: 14 residues. Here the CDR3 DNA reads TGTGCCAGCAGTGACCGGAGGAGCAACTATGGCTACACCTTC. This translates into CASSDRRSNYGYTF.

The rearrangement joins TRBV5-4 to TRBJ2-3, with D hard to call. The germline CDR1 and CDR2 sequences are SGHNT and YYREEE (reference sequence). V shed 0 bases and J shed 5 bases, with 16 bases lying between them. The CDR3 sequence is 16 residues long. The DNA of the CDR3 is TGTGCCAGCAGCTTGGCCCAGCCCTTCTGGGAAGATACGCAGTATTTT. Its protein is CASSLAQPFWEDTQYF.

This chain uses TRBV6-6 with TRBJ1-5, with 8 bases matching TRBD1. Trimming at V came to 6 bases and at J to 7 bases, leaving 8 bases not matched to a gene. CDR1 MNHNY and CDR2 SVGAGI come from the germline V gene (reference sequence). The CDR3 loop spans 14 amino acids. The DNA for the CDR3 is TGTGCCAGCAGATTAGTGGACAGGGAACAGCCCCAGCATTTT. As protein: CASRLVDREQPQHF.

This chain joins TRBV10-1 and TRBJ2-1, with 10 bases fitting TRBD2. Germline trimming cut 0 bases from V and 8 bases from J; bases unmatched to any gene: 10. The germline V gene has CDR1 WNHNN and CDR2 SYGVQD (reference sequence). The CDR3 has 17 residues. CDR3 sequence: CASSESRSGRMVHEQFF. The CDR3 nucleotides read TGCGCCAGCAGTGAGTCCCGTAGCGGGAGGATGGTCCATGAGCAGTTCTTC.

The chain couples TRBV19 to TRBJ1-1; 8 bases are a match to TRBD1. Looked up from germline, CDR1 is LNHDA and CDR2 is SQIVND (reference sequence). V trimming: 2 bases; J trimming: 3 bases; junction bases outside the gene matches: 5. The CDR3 covers 15 residues. The CDR3 DNA reads as TGTGCCAGTAGTATAACAGGGGGAAGGGACACTGAAGCTTTCTTT. Its translation is CASSITGGRDTEAFF. Filled out from reference TRBV19 and TRBJ1-1, the complete variable domain reads DGGITQSPKYLFRKEGQNVTLSCEQNLNHDAMYWYRQDPGQGLRLIYYSQIVNDFQKGDIAEGYSVSREKKESFPLTVTSAQKNPTAFYLCASSITGGRDTEAFFGQGTRLTVV.

The chain uses TRBV30 and TRBJ2-2; the match to TRBD2 covers 8 bases. The V and J ends lost 1 base and 5 bases, in that order; junction bases with no gene match: 6. The CDR3 is made up of 15 amino acids. Germline CDR1 is GTSNPN and CDR2 is SVGIG (reference sequence). DNA for the CDR3: TGTGCCTGGAGTGGGGCGGGAGGCTGTACCGGGGAGCTGTTTTTT. Translating gives CAWSGAGGCTGELFF.

The chain uses TRBV6-1 and TRBJ1-1, with 7 bases lining up with TRBD1. Germline V gives CDR1 MNHNS, CDR2 SASEGT. With 3 bases clipped from V and 8 bases from J, the junction kept 9 bases outside the gene matches. This CDR3 is 14 amino acids long. CDR3 nucleotide sequence: TGTGCCAGCAGTGAGAACCGGGACAGCCCCGAAGCTTTCTTT. This encodes CASSENRDSPEAFF.

The chain recombines TRBV4-3 with TRBJ2-1; weak D call: TRBD2 (5 bases). The CDR3 extends over 17 amino acids. Trimming shortened V by 2 bases and J by 8 bases, and 22 bases separated the two germline ends. Germline V CDR1 and CDR2: LGHNA, YSLEER. The CDR3 loop reads CASSQKRETIDSYEQFF. CDR3 nucleotides: TGCGCCAGCAGCCAAAAGAGGGAGACTATAGACTCCTATGAGCAGTTCTTC.